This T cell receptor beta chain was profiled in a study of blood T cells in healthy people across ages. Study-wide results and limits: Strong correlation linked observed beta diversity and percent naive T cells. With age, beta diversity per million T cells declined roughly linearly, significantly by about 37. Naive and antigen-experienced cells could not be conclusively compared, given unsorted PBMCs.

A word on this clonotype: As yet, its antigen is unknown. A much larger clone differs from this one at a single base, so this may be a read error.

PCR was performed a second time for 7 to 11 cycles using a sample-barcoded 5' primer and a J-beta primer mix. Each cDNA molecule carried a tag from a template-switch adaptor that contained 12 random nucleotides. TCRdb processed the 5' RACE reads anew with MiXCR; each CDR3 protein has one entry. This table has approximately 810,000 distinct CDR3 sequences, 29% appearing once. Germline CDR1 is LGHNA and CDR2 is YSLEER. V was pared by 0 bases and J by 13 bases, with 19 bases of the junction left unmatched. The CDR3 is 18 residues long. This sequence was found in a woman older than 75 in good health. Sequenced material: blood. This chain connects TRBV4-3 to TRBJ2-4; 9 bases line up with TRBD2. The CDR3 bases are TGCGCCAGCAGCCAAGATTCCCCCGGGGCGGGGGGGCTCAATGAGCAGTACTTC. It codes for CASSQDSPGAGGLNEQYF.